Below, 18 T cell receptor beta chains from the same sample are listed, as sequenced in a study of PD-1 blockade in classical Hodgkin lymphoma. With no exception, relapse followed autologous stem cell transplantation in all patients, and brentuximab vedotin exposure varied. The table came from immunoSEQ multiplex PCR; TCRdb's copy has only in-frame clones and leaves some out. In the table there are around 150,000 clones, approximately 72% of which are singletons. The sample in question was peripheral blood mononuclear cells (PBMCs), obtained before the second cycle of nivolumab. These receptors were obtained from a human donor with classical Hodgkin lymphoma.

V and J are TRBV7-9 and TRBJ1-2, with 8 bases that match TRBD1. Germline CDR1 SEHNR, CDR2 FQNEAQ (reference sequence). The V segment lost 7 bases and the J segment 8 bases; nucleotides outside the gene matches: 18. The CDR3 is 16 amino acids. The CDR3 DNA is TGTGCCAGCACCCCCGACGGGGACAGGCGCCTATCCGGCTACACCTTC. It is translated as CASTPDGDRRLSGYTF.

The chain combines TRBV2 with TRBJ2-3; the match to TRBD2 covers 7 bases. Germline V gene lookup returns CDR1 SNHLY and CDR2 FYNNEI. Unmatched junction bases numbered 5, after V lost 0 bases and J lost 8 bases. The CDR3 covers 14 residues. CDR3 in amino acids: CASSEAGREVTQYF. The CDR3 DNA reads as TGTGCCAGCAGTGAAGCGGGGAGGGAAGTTACGCAGTATTTT.

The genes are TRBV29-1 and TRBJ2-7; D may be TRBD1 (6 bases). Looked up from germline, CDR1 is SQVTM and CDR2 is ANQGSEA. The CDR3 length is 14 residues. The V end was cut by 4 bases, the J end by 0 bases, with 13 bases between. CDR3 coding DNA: TGCAGCGTTGCCGGGACACTAAGCTCCTACGAGCAGTACTTC. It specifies CSVAGTLSSYEQYF.

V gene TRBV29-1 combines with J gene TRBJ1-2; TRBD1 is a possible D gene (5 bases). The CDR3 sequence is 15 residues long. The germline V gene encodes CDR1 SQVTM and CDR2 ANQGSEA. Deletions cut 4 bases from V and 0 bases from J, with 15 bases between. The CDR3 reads CSVGAWGSPNYGYTF. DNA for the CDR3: TGCAGCGTTGGAGCCTGGGGGTCTCCTAACTATGGCTACACCTTC.

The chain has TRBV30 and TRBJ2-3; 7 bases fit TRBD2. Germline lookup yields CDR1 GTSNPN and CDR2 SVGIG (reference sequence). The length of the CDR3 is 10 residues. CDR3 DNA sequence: TGTGCGGGAGGGGAAGATACGCAGTATTTT. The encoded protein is CAGGEDTQYF.

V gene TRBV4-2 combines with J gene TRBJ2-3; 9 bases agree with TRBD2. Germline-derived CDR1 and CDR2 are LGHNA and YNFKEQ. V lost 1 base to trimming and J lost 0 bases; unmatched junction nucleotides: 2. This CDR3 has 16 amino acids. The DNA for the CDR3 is TGTGCCAGCAGCCAAGTAGCGGGGGAAAGCACAGATACGCAGTATTTT. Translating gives CASSQVAGESTDTQYF.

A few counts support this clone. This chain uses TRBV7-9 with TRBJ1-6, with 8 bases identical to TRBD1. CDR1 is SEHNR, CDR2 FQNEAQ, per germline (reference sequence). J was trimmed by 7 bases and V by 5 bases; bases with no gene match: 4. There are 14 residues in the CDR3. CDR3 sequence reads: CASSRTGTNSPLHF. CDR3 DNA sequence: TGTGCCAGCAGCCGGACAGGGACGAATTCACCCCTCCACTTT.

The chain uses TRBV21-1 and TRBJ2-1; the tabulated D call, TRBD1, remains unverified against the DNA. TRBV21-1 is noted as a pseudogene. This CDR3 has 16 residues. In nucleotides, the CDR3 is TGTGCCAGCAGCAAAGTGGAGCCAGGGCGAGGCAATGAGCAGTTCTTC. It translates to CASSKVEPGRGNEQFF.

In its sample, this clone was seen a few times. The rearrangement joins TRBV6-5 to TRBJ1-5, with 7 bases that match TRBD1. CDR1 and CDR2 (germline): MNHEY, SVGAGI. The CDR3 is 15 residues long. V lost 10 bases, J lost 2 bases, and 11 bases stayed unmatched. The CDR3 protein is CATQTGEARNQPQHF. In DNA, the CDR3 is TGTGCCACACAAACAGGGGAGGCTCGCAATCAGCCCCAGCATTTT.

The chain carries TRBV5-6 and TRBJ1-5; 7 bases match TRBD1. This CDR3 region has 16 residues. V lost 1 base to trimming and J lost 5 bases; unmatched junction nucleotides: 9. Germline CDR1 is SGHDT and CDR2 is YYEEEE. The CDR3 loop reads CASSLQVRGPHQPQHF. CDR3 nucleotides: TGTGCCAGCAGCTTGCAGGTGAGGGGGCCGCATCAGCCCCAGCATTTT.

CDR3 sequence: CASSYRDTNQPQHF. The CDR3, as DNA: TGTGCCAGTAGTTACCGGGACACCAATCAGCCCCAGCATTTT. This rearrangement joins TRBV19 to TRBJ1-5; TRBD1 is a possible D gene (6 bases). This CDR3 contains 14 residues. Germline assignment: CDR1 LNHDA and CDR2 SQIVND (reference sequence). The germline V and J ends were trimmed by 5 bases and 3 bases, with 11 bases remaining between them. Using reference TRBV19 and TRBJ1-5 for the parts outside the CDR3, the full variable domain is DGGITQSPKYLFRKEGQNVTLSCEQNLNHDAMYWYRQDPGQGLRLIYYSQIVNDFQKGDIAEGYSVSREKKESFPLTVTSAQKNPTAFYLCASSYRDTNQPQHFGDGTRLSIL.

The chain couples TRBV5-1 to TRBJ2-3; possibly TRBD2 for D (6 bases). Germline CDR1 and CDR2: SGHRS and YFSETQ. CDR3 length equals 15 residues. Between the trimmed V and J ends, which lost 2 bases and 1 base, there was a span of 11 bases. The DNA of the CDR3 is TGCGCCAGCAGCTTATCGGACTACCGCACAGATACGCAGTATTTT. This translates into CASSLSDYRTDTQYF. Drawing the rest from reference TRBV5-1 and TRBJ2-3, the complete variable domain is KAGVTQTPRYLIKTRGQQVTLSCSPISGHRSVSWYQQTPGQGLQFLFEYFSETQRNKGNFPGRFSGRQFSNSRSEMNVSTLELGDSALYLCASSLSDYRTDTQYFGPGTRLTVL.

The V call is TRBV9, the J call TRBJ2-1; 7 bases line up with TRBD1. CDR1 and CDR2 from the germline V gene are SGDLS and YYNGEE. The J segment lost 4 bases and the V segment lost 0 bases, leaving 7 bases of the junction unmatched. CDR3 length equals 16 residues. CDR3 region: CASSVAQGNPYNEQFF. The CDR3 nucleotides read TGTGCCAGCAGCGTAGCACAGGGGAACCCATACAATGAGCAGTTCTTC.

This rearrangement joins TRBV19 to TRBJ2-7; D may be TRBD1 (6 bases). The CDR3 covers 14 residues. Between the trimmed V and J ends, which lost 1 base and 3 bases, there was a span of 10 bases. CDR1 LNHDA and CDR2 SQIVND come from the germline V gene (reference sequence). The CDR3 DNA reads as TGTGCCAGTAGTATAGGGGGACATGTCTACGAGCAGTACTTC. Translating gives CASSIGGHVYEQYF.

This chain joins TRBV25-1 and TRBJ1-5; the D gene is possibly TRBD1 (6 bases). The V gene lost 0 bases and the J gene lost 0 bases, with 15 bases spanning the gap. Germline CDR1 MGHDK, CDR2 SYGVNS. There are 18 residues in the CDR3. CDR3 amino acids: CASSEYARDKYSNQPQHF. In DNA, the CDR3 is TGTGCCAGCAGTGAATATGCTAGGGACAAGTATAGCAATCAGCCCCAGCATTTT.

CDR3 in amino acids: CAISEPGSSYNEQFF. Written as DNA, the CDR3 is TGTGCCATCAGTGAGCCGGGGAGCTCCTACAATGAGCAGTTCTTC. This sequence joins TRBV10-3 and TRBJ2-1, with TRBD2 as a possible D gene (5 bases). The CDR3 sequence is 15 residues long. V lost 2 bases, J lost 0 bases, and 8 bases lay in between. The germline V gene encodes CDR1 ENHRY and CDR2 SYGVKD.

CDR3 nucleotides: TGTGCCAGCAGTTATGGGACAGGGGGGGGCAACTATGGCTACACCTTC. As protein: CASSYGTGGGNYGYTF. V usage is TRBV6-5 and J usage is TRBJ1-2, with 11 bases aligning to TRBD1. V dropped 3 bases and J dropped 2; count of bases not matched to a gene: 5. This CDR3 has 16 amino acids. Germline assignment: CDR1 MNHEY and CDR2 SVGAGI.

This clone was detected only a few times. CDR3 loop: CAWKKWDTGELFF. CDR3 nucleotide sequence: TGTGCCTGGAAAAAGTGGGACACCGGGGAGCTGTTTTTT. This chain connects TRBV30 to TRBJ2-2; D not certain. Trimming shortened V by 4 bases and J by 3 bases, and 9 bases separated the two germline ends. Germline V gene sequence: CDR1 GTSNPN, CDR2 SVGIG (reference sequence). The CDR3 length is 13 residues.